These 8 T cell receptor beta chains share one sample of origin, sequenced in a study of T cell responses to AZD1222 COVID-19 vaccine. Using immunoSEQ multiplex PCR, the repertoire was profiled, and TCRdb retains in-frame clones only, with some absent. Found here are some 180,000 clones, under 95% of them singletons; the top ten hold about 1.5%. The source material was peripheral blood, sampled 28 days after the second AZD1222 dose. The receptors originated from an adult who received the AZD1222 COVID-19 vaccine.

This clone was seen once. The chain couples TRBV19 to TRBJ1-2; D not certain. This CDR3 comprises 13 residues. Trimming stripped 9 bases from V and 6 bases from J, with 17 bases between. The germline V gene encodes CDR1 LNHDA and CDR2 SQIVND (reference sequence). This CDR3 is CASDNQPLHGYTF. CDR3 DNA: TGTGCCAGCGATAACCAGCCTCTCCATGGCTACACCTTC. Filled out from reference TRBV19 and TRBJ1-2, the complete variable domain reads DGGITQSPKYLFRKEGQNVTLSCEQNLNHDAMYWYRQDPGQGLRLIYYSQIVNDFQKGDIAEGYSVSREKKESFPLTVTSAQKNPTAFYLCASDNQPLHGYTFGSGTRLTVV.

The chain links TRBV4-3 to TRBJ1-4; TRBD1 is a possible D gene (5 bases). Germline assignment: CDR1 LGHNA and CDR2 YSLEER. Between the trimmed V and J ends, which lost 2 bases and 7 bases, there was a span of 17 bases. The CDR3 consists of 16 residues. This CDR3 is CASSQPAGGKGEKLFF. In nucleotides, the CDR3 is TGCGCCAGCAGCCAACCGGCCGGGGGGAAGGGTGAAAAACTGTTTTTT.

The rearrangement joins TRBV7-9 to TRBJ2-7; maybe TRBD1 (5 bases). The V and J ends lost 3 bases and 2 bases respectively, with 11 bases between them. The CDR3 is 14 amino acids. The V gene's germline CDR1 is SEHNR and CDR2 FQNEAQ (reference sequence). The CDR3 nucleotides read TGTGCCAGCAGCTTTGTAGACAGAGCCTACGAGCAGTACTTC. Its protein product is CASSFVDRAYEQYF.

The J gene is TRBJ1-6, the V gene TRBV4-1, with 9 bases that match TRBD1. CDR3 length equals 16 residues. With V trimmed by 4 bases and J by 10 bases, 11 bases remained unmatched. Germline CDR1 is MGHRA and CDR2 is YSYEKL. CDR3 region: CASSLLQGARESPLHF. For the CDR3, the DNA is TGCGCCAGCAGCCTACTACAGGGGGCAAGAGAGTCACCCCTCCACTTT.

This clone was recorded once. The V gene is TRBV6-6, the J gene TRBJ1-1, with D possibly TRBD1 on 6 matching bases. This CDR3 has 14 amino acids. Trimming took off 3 bases at V and 11 bases at J, with 19 bases between the two ends. CDR1 MNHNY and CDR2 SVGAGI come from the germline V gene (reference sequence). The CDR3 here is CASSYGDERGSAFF. For the CDR3, the DNA is TGTGCCAGCAGTTATGGCGATGAGAGGGGGAGTGCTTTCTTT.

V is TRBV18 and J is TRBJ1-1; 9 bases agree with TRBD1. The V and J ends lost 3 bases and 1 base, in that order; junction bases with no gene match: 3. This CDR3 has 15 residues. CDR1 is KGHSH, CDR2 LQKENI, per germline. The CDR3 nucleotides read TGTGCCAGCTCACCGGTGGGACAGGGGAACACTGAAGCTTTCTTT. It is translated as CASSPVGQGNTEAFF.

The chain has TRBV19 and TRBJ1-5; D ambiguous. Germline CDR1 is LNHDA and CDR2 is SQIVND (reference sequence). V was clipped by 3 bases and J by 1 base, with 7 bases between them. This CDR3 has 14 amino acids. The DNA for the CDR3 is TGTGCCAGTAGTATCTGGGGAAGCAATCAGCCCCAGCATTTT. It codes for CASSIWGSNQPQHF. Variable domain in full (rest from reference TRBV19 and TRBJ1-5): DGGITQSPKYLFRKEGQNVTLSCEQNLNHDAMYWYRQDPGQGLRLIYYSQIVNDFQKGDIAEGYSVSREKKESFPLTVTSAQKNPTAFYLCASSIWGSNQPQHFGDGTRLSIL.

Here the CDR3 reads CASSFSLGLVDEQFF. The CDR3 DNA follows: TGTGCCAGCAGCTTTTCTCTGGGGTTAGTCGATGAGCAGTTCTTC. The chain has TRBV5-6 and TRBJ2-1; D gene uncertain. This CDR3 is 15 amino acids long. V lost 2 bases and J 8 bases, leaving 17 bases between the germline ends. Germline values: CDR1 SGHDT, CDR2 YYEEEE.